The sequence of this T cell receptor (beta chain) was determined in a study of cytomegalovirus exposure and HLA in healthy donors. This PCR relied on a set of 60 Vbeta primers and 13 Jbeta primers. Assay used: immunoSEQ multiplex PCR; TCRdb lists only in-frame clones, some missing. There are 80,000 or so clones in the sample; over 65% occur only once, and around 3.2% lies in the top ten. With regard to this clone: Its antigen is not known.

Study findings and constraints: For most TCR beta V segments, an earlier analysis put the productive rate at about 87% or about 30% of the time.

With 3 bases removed from V and 3 bases from J, the gap between germline ends came to 13 bases. The germline gives CDR1 LNHDA, CDR2 SQIVND (reference sequence). The CDR3 extends over 15 amino acids. This TCR was recovered from a man aged 45-65 years in good health and CMV-seropositive. This chain connects TRBV19 to TRBJ2-3; tentative D call: TRBD1 (5 bases). Material for sequencing was PBMCs. The CDR3: CASSISRALTDTQYF. The CDR3 nucleotides read TGTGCCAGTAGTATCTCCAGGGCTTTAACAGATACGCAGTATTTT.